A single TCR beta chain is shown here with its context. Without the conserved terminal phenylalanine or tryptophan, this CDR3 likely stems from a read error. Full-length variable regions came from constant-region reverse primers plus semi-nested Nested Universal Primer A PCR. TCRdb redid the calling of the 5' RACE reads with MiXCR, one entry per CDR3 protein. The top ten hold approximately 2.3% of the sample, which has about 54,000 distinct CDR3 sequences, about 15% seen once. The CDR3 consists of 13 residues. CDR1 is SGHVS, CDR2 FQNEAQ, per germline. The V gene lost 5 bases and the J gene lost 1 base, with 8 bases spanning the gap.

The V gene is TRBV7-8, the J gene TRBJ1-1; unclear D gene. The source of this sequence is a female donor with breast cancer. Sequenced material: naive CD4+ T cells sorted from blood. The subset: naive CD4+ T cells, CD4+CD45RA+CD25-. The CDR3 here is CASSPYPNTEAFL. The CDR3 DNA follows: TGTGCCAGCAGCCCTTATCCGAACACTGAAGCTTTCTTA.